Sequencing of this T cell receptor beta chain was carried out in a study of breast tumors, draining lymph nodes, adjacent tissues (dated by TCRdb to about 2016). The study in broad terms: TCR beta repertoires were compared across tumor, adjacent nontumor tissue and axillary lymph nodes obtained from breast cancer patients. In human breast cancer, the study set out to evaluate how tumor, surrounding tissue and draining lymph node repertoires relate to one another and whether T cells may move between these sites.

The CDR3 covers 21 residues, taking in both the cysteine and the phenylalanine. CDR1 and CDR2 were assigned from the germline V gene as SGHTA and FQGNSA. About this clonotype: What antigen it recognizes has not been identified. The DNA is omitted, as the CDR3 cannot be located on it reliably, and the CDR3 follows TCRdb's listing.

Sequencing instrument: Illumina HiSeq 2000. TCR beta chain libraries were generated through multiplex PCR amplification. The amplified TCR beta chain products were analyzed by high-throughput sequencing. The public reads were quality trimmed at Q25 with fastp and then assembled into clones with MiXCR by TCRdb, keeping productive beta chains. Each record represents a unique CDR3 protein, reported with the most common genes and DNA among its rows. Across this sample there are 15,000 to 20,000 distinct CDR3 sequences, with 55% to 75% seen only once. Approximately 20% of the sample lies in the top ten. The adjacent samples were made up of nontumor breast tissue that surrounded the tumor. On the study overall, not on this receptor specifically: The similarity between tumor and nontumor tissue repertoires was significantly greater in luminal-like breast cancer than in basal-like breast cancer. Tumor T-cell repertoires showed less diversity than lymph node repertoires and more diversity than nontumor tissue repertoires, and tumor T-cell repertoires showed preferential V and J gene usage. The study presented the conclusion that tumor T cells originate in lymph nodes as consistent with a hypothesis, not as something directly demonstrated. The data were judged consistent with most tumor T cells deriving from the lymph node and then expanding within tumor tissue.

The sequencing input was tumor-adjacent breast tissue. The chain links TRBV7-2 with TRBJ2-7; the tabulated D call, TRBD2, remains unverified against the DNA. The sequence was collected from a female donor with breast cancer. Some clones in this sample may be carry-over from other donors' samples. The CDR3 amino acid sequence is: CASSFYICSARVAVSLYEQYF.